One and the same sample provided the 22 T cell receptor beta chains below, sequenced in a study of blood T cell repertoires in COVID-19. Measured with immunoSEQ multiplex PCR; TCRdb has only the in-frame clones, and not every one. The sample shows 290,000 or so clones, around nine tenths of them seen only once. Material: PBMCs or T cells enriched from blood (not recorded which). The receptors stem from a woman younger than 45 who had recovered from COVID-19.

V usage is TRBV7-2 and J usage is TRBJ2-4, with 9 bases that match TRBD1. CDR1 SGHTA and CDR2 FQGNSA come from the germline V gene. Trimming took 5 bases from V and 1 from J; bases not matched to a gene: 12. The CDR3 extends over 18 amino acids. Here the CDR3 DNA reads TGTGCCAGCAGCCCCGTTCCACAGGGGGCAGGGGCCAAAAACATTCAGTACTTC. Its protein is CASSPVPQGAGAKNIQYF.

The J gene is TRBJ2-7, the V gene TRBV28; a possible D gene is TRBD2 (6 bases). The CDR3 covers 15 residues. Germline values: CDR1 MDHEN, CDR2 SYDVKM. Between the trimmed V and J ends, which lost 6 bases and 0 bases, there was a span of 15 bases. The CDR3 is CASSHSGPSSYEQYF. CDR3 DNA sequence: TGTGCCAGCAGCCATAGCGGTCCTAGCTCCTACGAGCAGTACTTC.

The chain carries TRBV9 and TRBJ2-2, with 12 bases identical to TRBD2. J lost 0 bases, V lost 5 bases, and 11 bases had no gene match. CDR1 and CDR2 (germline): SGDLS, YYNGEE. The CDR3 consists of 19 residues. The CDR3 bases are TGTGCCAGCAGTCCCGGGGGGACTAGCGGGCCCGCGAACACCGGGGAGCTGTTTTTT. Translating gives CASSPGGTSGPANTGELFF.

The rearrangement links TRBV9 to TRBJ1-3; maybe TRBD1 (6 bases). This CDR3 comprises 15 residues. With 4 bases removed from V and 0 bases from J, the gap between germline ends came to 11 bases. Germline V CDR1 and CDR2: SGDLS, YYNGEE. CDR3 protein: CASSTGQASGNTIYF. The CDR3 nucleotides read TGTGCCAGCAGCACGGGACAAGCCTCTGGAAACACCATATATTTT.

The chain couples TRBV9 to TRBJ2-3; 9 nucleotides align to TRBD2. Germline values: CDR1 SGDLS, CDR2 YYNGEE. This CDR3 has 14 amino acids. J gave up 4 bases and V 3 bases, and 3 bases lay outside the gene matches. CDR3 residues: CASSGTSVPDTQYF. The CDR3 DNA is TGTGCCAGCAGCGGGACTAGCGTTCCAGATACGCAGTATTTT.

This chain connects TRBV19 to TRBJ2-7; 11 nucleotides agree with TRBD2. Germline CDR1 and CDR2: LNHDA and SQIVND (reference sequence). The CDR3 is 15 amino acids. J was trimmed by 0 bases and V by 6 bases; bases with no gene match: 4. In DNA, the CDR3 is TGTGCCAGTAGCCCTCTAGCGGGAGGCTCCTACGAGCAGTACTTC. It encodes CASSPLAGGSYEQYF.

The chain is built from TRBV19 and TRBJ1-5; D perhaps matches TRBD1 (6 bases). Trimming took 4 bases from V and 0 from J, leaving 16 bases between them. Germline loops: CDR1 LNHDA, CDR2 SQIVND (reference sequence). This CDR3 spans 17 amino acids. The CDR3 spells CASSTSDRIGSNQPQHF. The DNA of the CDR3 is TGTGCCAGTAGTACTTCCGACAGGATCGGTAGCAATCAGCCCCAGCATTTT.

The CDR3 sequence is CASSQVDRALGEQYF. DNA of the CDR3: TGCGCCAGCAGCCAAGTGGACAGGGCCCTCGGGGAGCAGTACTTC. V usage is TRBV4-1 and J usage is TRBJ2-7, with 8 bases matching TRBD1. The germline CDR1 and CDR2 sequences are MGHRA and YSYEKL. J was trimmed by 7 bases and V by 1 base; bases with no gene match: 9. This CDR3 comprises 15 residues.

For the CDR3, the DNA is TGTGCCAGCAATCCGGGGGTCGGCTACGAGCAGTACTTC. It yields the protein CASNPGVGYEQYF. The genes are TRBV6-5 and TRBJ2-7; a weak D match, TRBD2 (6 bases). Trimming took off 7 bases at V and 3 bases at J, with 13 bases between the two ends. The CDR3 totals 13 residues. CDR1 is MNHEY, CDR2 SVGAGI, per germline.

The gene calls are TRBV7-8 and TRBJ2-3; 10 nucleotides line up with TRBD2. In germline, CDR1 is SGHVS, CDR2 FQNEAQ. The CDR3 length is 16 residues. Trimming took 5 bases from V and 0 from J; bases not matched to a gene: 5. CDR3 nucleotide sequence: TGTGCCAGCAGCCGGACTAGCGGCACTAGCACAGATACGCAGTATTTT. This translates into CASSRTSGTSTDTQYF.

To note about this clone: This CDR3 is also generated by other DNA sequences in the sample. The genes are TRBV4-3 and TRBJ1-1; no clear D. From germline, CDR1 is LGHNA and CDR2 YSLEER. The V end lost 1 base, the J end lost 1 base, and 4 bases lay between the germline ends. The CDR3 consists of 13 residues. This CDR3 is CASSQGENTEAFF. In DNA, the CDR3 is TGCGCCAGCAGCCAAGGCGAGAACACTGAAGCTTTCTTT.

CDR3 sequence: CASSLVQGYTGELFF. For the CDR3, the DNA is TGTGCCAGCAGCTTGGTACAGGGGTACACCGGGGAGCTGTTTTTT. This sequence joins TRBV5-8 and TRBJ2-2, with 7 bases that match TRBD1. The CDR3 runs 15 residues. CDR1 is SGHTS, CDR2 YDEGEE, per germline. Germline trimming cut 0 bases from V and 3 bases from J; bases unmatched to any gene: 2.

The CDR3 nucleotides are TGTGCCAGCAGCCCCAGGTTAACAAGCGGGTATTCTAGCACAGATACGCAGTATTTT. This encodes CASSPRLTSGYSSTDTQYF. The chain links TRBV7-3 to TRBJ2-3; perhaps TRBD2 as D (6 bases). Germline CDR1 and CDR2: SGHTA and FQGTGA. The CDR3 is 19 residues long. Trimming stripped 5 bases from V and 0 bases from J, with 24 bases between.

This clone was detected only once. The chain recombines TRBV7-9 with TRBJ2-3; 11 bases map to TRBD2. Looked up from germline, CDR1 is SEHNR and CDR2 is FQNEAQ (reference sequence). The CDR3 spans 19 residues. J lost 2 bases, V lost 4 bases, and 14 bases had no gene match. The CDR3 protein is CASSSRVVGTSGYTDTQYF. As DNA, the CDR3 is TGTGCCAGCAGCTCTAGAGTAGTGGGGACTAGCGGATACACAGATACGCAGTATTTT.

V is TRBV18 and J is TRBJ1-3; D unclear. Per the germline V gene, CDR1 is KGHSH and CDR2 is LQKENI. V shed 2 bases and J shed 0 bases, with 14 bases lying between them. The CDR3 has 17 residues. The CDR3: CASSPFESASSGNTIYF. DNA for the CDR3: TGTGCCAGCTCACCATTTGAAAGTGCGTCCTCTGGAAACACCATATATTTT. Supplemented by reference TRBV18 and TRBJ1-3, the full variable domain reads NAGVMQNPRHLVRRRGQEARLRCSPMKGHSHVYWYRQLPEEGLKFMVYLQKENIIDESGMPKERFSAEFPKEGPSILRIQQVVRGDSAAYFCASSPFESASSGNTIYFGEGSWLTVV.

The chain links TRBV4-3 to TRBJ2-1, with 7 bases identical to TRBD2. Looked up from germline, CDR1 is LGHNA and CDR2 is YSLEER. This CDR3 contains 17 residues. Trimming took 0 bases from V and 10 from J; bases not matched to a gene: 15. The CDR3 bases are TGCGCCAGCAGCCAAGATATACGGCGGGAGCGCCTTTTAGAGCAGTTCTTC. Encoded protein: CASSQDIRRERLLEQFF.

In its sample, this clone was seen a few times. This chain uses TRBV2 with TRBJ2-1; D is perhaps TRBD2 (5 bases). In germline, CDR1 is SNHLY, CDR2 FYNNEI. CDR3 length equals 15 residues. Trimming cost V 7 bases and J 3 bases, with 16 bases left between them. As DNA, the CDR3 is TGTGCCAGCAAGGCCGACTACCAGGACTACAATGAGCAGTTCTTC. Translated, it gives CASKADYQDYNEQFF.

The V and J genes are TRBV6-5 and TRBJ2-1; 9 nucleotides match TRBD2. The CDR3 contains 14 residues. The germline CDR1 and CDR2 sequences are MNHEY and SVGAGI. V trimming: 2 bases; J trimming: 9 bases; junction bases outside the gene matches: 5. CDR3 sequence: CASSYQREDGEQFF. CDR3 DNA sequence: TGTGCCAGCAGTTACCAGCGGGAGGACGGTGAGCAGTTCTTC.

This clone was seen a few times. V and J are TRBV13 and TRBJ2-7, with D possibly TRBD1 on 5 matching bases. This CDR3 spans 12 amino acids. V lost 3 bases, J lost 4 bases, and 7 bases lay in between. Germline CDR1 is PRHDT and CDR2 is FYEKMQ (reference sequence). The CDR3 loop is CASSFPGYEQYF. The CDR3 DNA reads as TGTGCCAGCAGCTTCCCAGGGTACGAGCAGTACTTC.

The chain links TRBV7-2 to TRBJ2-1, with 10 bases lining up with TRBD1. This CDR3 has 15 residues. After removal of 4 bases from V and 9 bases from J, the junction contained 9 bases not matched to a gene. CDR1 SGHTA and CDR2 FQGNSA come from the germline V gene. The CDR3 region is CASSSGTGAASEQFF. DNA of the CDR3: TGTGCCAGCAGCTCTGGGACAGGGGCGGCAAGTGAGCAGTTCTTC.

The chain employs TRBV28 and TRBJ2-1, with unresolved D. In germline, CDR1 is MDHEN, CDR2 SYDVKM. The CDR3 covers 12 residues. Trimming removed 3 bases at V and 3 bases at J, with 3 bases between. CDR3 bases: TGTGCCAGCAGTTTGAGCTACAATGAGCAGTTCTTC. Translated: CASSLSYNEQFF.

The CDR3 coding sequence is TGTGCCAGCAGTTCAGACAACAAGCAGCCCCAGCATTTT. Translated: CASSSDNKQPQHF. The gene calls are TRBV6-5 and TRBJ1-5; D ambiguous. Germline V lookup: CDR1 MNHEY, CDR2 SVGAGI. Trimming took off 4 bases at V and 7 bases at J, with 11 bases between the two ends. The CDR3 covers 13 residues.